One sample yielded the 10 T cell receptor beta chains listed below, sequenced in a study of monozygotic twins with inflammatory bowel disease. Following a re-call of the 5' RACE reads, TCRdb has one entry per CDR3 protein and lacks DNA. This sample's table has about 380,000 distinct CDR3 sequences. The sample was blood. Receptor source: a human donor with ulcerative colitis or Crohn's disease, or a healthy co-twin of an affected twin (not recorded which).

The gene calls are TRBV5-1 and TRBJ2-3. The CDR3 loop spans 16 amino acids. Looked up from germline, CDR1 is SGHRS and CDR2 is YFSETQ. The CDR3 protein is CASSLGQATSTDTQYF.

This CDR3 reads CASSIRQGARTGELFF. The chain recombines TRBV27 with TRBJ2-2; TCRdb picks TRBD1, but there is no DNA to check that call. This CDR3 spans 16 amino acids. Germline V gives CDR1 MNHEY, CDR2 SMNVEV (reference sequence).

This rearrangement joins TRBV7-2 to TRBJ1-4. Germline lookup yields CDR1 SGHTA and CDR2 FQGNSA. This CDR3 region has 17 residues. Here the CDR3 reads CASSLWAVVATNEKLFF.

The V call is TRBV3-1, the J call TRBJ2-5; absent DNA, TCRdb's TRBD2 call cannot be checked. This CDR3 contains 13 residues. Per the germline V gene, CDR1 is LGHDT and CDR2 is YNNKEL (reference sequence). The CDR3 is CASSQVLPPTQYF.

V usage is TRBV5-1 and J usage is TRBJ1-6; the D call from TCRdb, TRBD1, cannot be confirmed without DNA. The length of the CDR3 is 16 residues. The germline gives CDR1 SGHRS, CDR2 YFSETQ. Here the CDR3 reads CASSLQGTGLGSSLHF.

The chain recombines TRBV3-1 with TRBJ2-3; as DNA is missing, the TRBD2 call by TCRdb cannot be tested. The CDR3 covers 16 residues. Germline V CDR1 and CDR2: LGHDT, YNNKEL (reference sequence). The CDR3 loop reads CASSQVRGGRTDTQYF.

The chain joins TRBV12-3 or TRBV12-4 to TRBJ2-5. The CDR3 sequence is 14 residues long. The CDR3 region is CASSLARQRETQYF.

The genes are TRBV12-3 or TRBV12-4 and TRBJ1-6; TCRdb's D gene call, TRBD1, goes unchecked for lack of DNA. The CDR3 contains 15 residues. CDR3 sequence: CASSRQGVLNSPLHF.

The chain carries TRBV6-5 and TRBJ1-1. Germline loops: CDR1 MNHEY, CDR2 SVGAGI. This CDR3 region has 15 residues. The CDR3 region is CASSYSRGVGTEAFF.

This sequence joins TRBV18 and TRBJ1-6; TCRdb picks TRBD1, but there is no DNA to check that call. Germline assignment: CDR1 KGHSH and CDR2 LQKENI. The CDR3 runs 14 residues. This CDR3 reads CASSRDRDNSPLHF.